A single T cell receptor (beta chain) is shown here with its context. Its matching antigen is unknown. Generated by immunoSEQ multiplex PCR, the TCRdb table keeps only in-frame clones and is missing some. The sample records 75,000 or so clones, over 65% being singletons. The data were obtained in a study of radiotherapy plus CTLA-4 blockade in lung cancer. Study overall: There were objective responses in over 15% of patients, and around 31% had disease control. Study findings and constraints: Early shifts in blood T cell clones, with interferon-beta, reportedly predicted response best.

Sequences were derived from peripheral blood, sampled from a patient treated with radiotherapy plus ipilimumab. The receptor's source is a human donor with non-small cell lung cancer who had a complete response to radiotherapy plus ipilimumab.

This CDR3 reads CASSGVAGGRREQFF. The CDR3 DNA is TGTGCCAGCAGCGGAGTAGCGGGAGGCCGGCGTGAGCAGTTCTTC. The chain combines TRBV9 with TRBJ2-1, with TRBD2 identical over 10 bases. The CDR3 has 15 amino acids. CDR1 SGDLS and CDR2 YYNGEE come from the germline V gene. V was pared by 3 bases and J by 9 bases, with 9 bases of the junction left unmatched.